This TCR beta chain came from a study of OX40 agonist ivuxolimab in advanced cancers. Regarding the complete study: Ivuxolimab was a fully human IgG2 agonistic monoclonal antibody targeting the costimulatory receptor OX40 (CD134). The paper reports the monotherapy dose-escalation portion (N ≈ 50 patients) of the phase I ivuxolimab trial. In the dose-escalation cohort, around four fifths of patients were male, and the mean age was approximately 60 years, with a range of about 23 to 80. Patients were allowed to have had prior anti-PD-1, anti-PD-L1 or anti-CTLA-4 therapy, and about 40% of the dose-escalation patients had been treated with checkpoint inhibitors. Of the 50 to 55 patients in dose escalation, approximately 20 had hepatocellular carcinoma, around 15 had melanoma, 9 had renal cell carcinoma and 9 had head and neck cancer. Partial responses were achieved by three dose-escalation patients, of whom one had hepatocellular carcinoma and two had cutaneous melanoma. Intravenous ivuxolimab was administered to patients every 2 weeks at six dose levels: 0.01, 0.1, 0.3, 1.5, 3 and 10 mg/kg. The point of sequencing TCRbeta in the periphery was to test whether ivuxolimab changed TCR sequence diversity and drove clonal T-cell expansion.

The trial excluded patients who had a history of autoimmune disease or who were on systemic immunosuppression. Peripheral blood for TCR sequencing was collected from all dose cohorts at baseline, on cycle 4 day 1, and on cycle 7 day 1. The samples were taken from a phase I, first-in-human, multicenter, open-label dose-escalation trial of ivuxolimab. Adults with locally advanced or metastatic melanoma, renal cell, hepatocellular, or head and neck squamous cell carcinoma were enrolled in the trial. CD4+ and CD8+ T cells were sorted separately from peripheral blood before TCR sequencing. To sequence the TCRbeta CDR3 region, genomic DNA was isolated from the sorted cells. TCRbeta CDR3 regions were sequenced using the immunoSEQ Assay. The clones in this table, taken by TCRdb from immuneACCESS, are in-frame only. Not every clone is retained; where verified, under half of the shortfall comes from an unresolved V gene, and the cause of the rest is unknown. The sample data list around 80,000 clones, and approximately 80% of these were observed just once. The ten largest account for around 0.45% of the sample.

Study-wide conclusions, independent of this receptor: Low levels of normalized T-cell clonal expansion were also seen in some nonresponding patients. At doses from 0.1 to 3.0 mg/kg, clonal expansion was seen in both CD4+ and CD8+ blood T cells between baseline and week 6. Which antigens the clonally expanded peripheral T cells were specific for was not determined. After ivuxolimab, more expanded clones were found on average in CD8+ T cells than in CD4+ T cells. In the 0.1-3.0 mg/kg groups, partial responders had among the lowest normalized peripheral clonal expansion, particularly in CD8+ T cells.

A single count supports this clone. Its antigen is still unknown. No clone much larger than this one lies a single base away; base qualities are absent. The germline V gene supplies CDR1 SGHTA and CDR2 FQGNSA. Counted from cysteine to phenylalanine, this CDR3 has 15 amino acids. The kept DNA is CDR3 alone, 45 bases in frame from the first base. V is clipped by 0 bases and J by 2 bases, and the sequence between their germline boundaries is 8 bases long. The specimen comprised CD4+ or CD8+ T cells sorted from blood, sampled in a trial of the OX40 agonist ivuxolimab. The TCR comes from an adult with an advanced solid tumor such as melanoma, head and neck, liver or kidney cancer. The chain is made from TRBV7-2 and TRBJ1-3; the D gene is perhaps TRBD1, from 5 matching bases. Here the CDR3 is given as CASSLASGTGNTIYF. The nucleotide sequence reads as follows: TGTGCCAGCAGCTTAGCGTCAGGGACTGGAAACACCATATATTTT.